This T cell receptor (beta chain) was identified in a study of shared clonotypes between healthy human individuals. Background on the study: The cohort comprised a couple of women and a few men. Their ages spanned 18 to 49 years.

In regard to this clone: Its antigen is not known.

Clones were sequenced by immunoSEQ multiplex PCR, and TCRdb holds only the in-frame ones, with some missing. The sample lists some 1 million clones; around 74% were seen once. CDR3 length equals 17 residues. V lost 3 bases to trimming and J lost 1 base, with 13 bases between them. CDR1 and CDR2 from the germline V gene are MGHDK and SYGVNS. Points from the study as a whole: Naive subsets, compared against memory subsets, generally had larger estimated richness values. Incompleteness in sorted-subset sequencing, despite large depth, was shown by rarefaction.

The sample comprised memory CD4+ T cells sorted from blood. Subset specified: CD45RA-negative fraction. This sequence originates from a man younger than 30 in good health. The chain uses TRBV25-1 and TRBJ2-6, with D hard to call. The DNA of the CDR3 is TGTGCCAGCAGTGACCTACTCCCCGGTTCTGGGGCCAACGTCCTGACTTTC. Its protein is CASSDLLPGSGANVLTF.